A single sample is the source of the 18 T cell receptor beta chains below, sequenced in a study of identical twins. TCRdb re-analysed the 5' RACE reads in MiXCR, keeping a single row per CDR3 protein. The sample holds under 800,000 distinct CDR3 sequences, 21% seen once. This sample was also put to use in a study of T cells expressing NK-cell markers.

Specimen: PBMCs. The source is a woman younger than 35 in good health.

The rearrangement uses TRBV5-1 and TRBJ2-7, with D unresolved. V was cut by 1 base and J by 6 bases, with 8 bases left in between. The CDR3 has 12 residues. Germline CDR1 SGHRS, CDR2 YFSETQ. In DNA, the CDR3 is TGCGCCAGCAGCTTGTTCTCGATCGAGCAGTACTTC. Its protein product is CASSLFSIEQYF.

The chain has TRBV7-2 and TRBJ2-4; 9 nucleotides line up with TRBD1. Losses at the gene ends were 5 bases for V and 2 bases for J; bases not matched to a gene: 10. From germline, CDR1 is SGHTA and CDR2 FQGNSA. This CDR3 region has 17 residues. The CDR3 bases are TGTGCCAGCAGCCCACAACCGGGACAGGGTACCAAAAACATTCAGTACTTC. Its translation: CASSPQPGQGTKNIQYF.

The chain recombines TRBV12-3 or TRBV12-4 with TRBJ2-1; D is uncertain. V lost 3 bases and J lost 14, with 14 bases in between. This CDR3 contains 12 residues. The CDR3 bases are TGTGCCAGCAGTTTGGGCATTCGGGTGGAGTTCTTC. As protein: CASSLGIRVEFF.

This clonotype has only a few counts. This sequence joins TRBV5-1 and TRBJ1-2, with 7 bases lining up with TRBD1. Germline V gene lookup returns CDR1 SGHRS and CDR2 YFSETQ. Losses at the gene ends were 4 bases for V and 10 bases for J; bases not matched to a gene: 19. This CDR3 has 16 amino acids. The CDR3 here is CASSTSPDRDNPSYTF. The CDR3 DNA reads as TGCGCCAGCAGCACCAGCCCCGACAGGGACAATCCATCCTACACCTTC.

The chain couples TRBV12-3 or TRBV12-4 to TRBJ1-4; D is unclear. The CDR3 runs 10 residues. Trimming stripped 7 bases from V and 8 bases from J, with 5 bases between. CDR3 region: CASNGEKLFF. In DNA, the CDR3 is TGTGCCAGCAACGGGGAAAAACTGTTTTTT.

This clonotype was seen only a few times. V and J are TRBV4-3 and TRBJ2-1, with D possibly TRBD2 on 6 matching bases. CDR1 and CDR2 from the germline V gene are LGHNA and YSLEER. V lost 1 base, J lost 12 bases, and 19 bases lay in between. CDR3 size: 15 residues. Written as DNA, the CDR3 is TGCGCCAGCAGCCAAGTTCGGGGAGGTAACGTAGCGCAGTTCTTC. It yields the protein CASSQVRGGNVAQFF.

This clonotype was seen a handful of times. The chain is built from TRBV25-1 and TRBJ2-3, with 8 nucleotides matching TRBD1. This CDR3 has 15 amino acids. The germline V gene has CDR1 MGHDK and CDR2 SYGVNS. V trimming: 7 bases; J trimming: 0 bases; junction bases outside the gene matches: 6. The CDR3 spells CASNSDRGSTDTQYF. CDR3 sequence (DNA): TGTGCCAGCAACTCAGACAGGGGAAGCACAGATACGCAGTATTTT.

This clonotype was observed a single time. V and J are TRBV2 and TRBJ2-1, with TRBD2 identical over 13 bases. The V segment lost 4 bases and the J segment 4 bases; nucleotides outside the gene matches: 13. The CDR3 runs to 19 residues. Per germline, CDR1 SNHLY and CDR2 FYNNEI. The CDR3 coding sequence is TGTGCCAGCAGTGCCGGGACTAGCGGGGCCGGGCCCCATTACAATGAGCAGTTCTTC. Translation: CASSAGTSGAGPHYNEQFF.

This rearrangement joins TRBV10-3 to TRBJ2-1; perhaps TRBD2 as D (6 bases). V lost 6 bases to trimming and J lost 4 bases, with 22 bases between them. The V gene's germline CDR1 is ENHRY and CDR2 SYGVKD. The length of the CDR3 is 17 residues. The CDR3 bases are TGTGCCATCAGCGTAAAGCGGGCGGGGCCTGCGTACAATGAGCAGTTCTTC. Its translation is CAISVKRAGPAYNEQFF.

The chain joins TRBV10-1 to TRBJ2-1; possibly TRBD2 for D (6 bases). V lost 3 bases and J 5 bases, leaving 11 bases between the germline ends. The V gene's germline CDR1 is WNHNN and CDR2 SYGVQD (reference sequence). The CDR3 runs to 14 residues. The CDR3 coding sequence is TGCGCCAGCAGTGATGGCGGGGCCGACAATGAGCAGTTCTTC. The encoded protein is CASSDGGADNEQFF.

Only a few counts were recorded for this clonotype. The junction does not match germline at one end; this may be a read error. The gene calls are TRBV7-9 and TRBJ2-1; TRBD1 agrees at 9 bases. The CDR3 extends over 12 amino acids. Germline V gene sequence: CDR1 SEHNR, CDR2 FQNEAQ (reference sequence). This CDR3 reads CASSLSDRGIDF. The CDR3 DNA follows: TGTGCCAGCAGCTTGTCGGACAGGGGAATTGACTTC.

The chain uses TRBV21-1 and TRBJ2-1; TRBD1 reflects the table's D call only, with no check against the DNA. TRBV21-1 is a pseudogene. The length of the CDR3 is 19 residues. In DNA form, the CDR3 reads TGTGCCAGCACTGAGGGACACCCCTCGTGTAAAAGCTCCTACAATGAGCAGTTCTTC. It specifies CASTEGHPSCKSSYNEQFF.

The DNA of the CDR3 is TGTGCCAGCAGTCCCTTAAGGGGTTCCGCTGAAGCTTTCTTT. The encoded protein is CASSPLRGSAEAFF. The chain employs TRBV27 and TRBJ1-1, with D tentatively TRBD1 (5 bases). V dropped 5 bases and J dropped 6 bases, with 16 bases sitting between them. The CDR3 runs to 14 residues. Germline loops: CDR1 MNHEY, CDR2 SMNVEV (reference sequence).

The genes are TRBV4-1 and TRBJ2-3; TRBD1 or TRBD2 may be the D gene (6 bases each). The CDR3 covers 15 residues. V lost 0 bases, J lost 14 bases, and 21 bases lay in between. CDR1 is MGHRA and CDR2 is YSYEKL in the germline V gene. The CDR3 DNA reads as TGCGCCAGCAGCCAAGATCGAGGAGGGGACATTAAAGGGTATTTT. Its translation: CASSQDRGGDIKGYF.

V usage is TRBV19 and J usage is TRBJ2-6, with TRBD1 as a possible D gene (6 bases). CDR3 length: 16 amino acids. The V end lost 5 bases, the J end lost 2 bases, and 13 bases lay between the germline ends. Germline loops: CDR1 LNHDA, CDR2 SQIVND (reference sequence). Here the CDR3 DNA reads TGTGCCAGTAGTGGATACAGGGCGGCTGGGGCCAACGTCCTGACTTTC. It specifies CASSGYRAAGANVLTF.

This clonotype was recorded a few times. J is TRBJ2-3 and V is TRBV20-1; D may be TRBD2 (6 bases). CDR3 length equals 14 residues. Germline lookup yields CDR1 DFQATT and CDR2 SNEGSKA (reference sequence). The V and J ends lost 1 base and 3 bases respectively, with 11 bases between them. The CDR3 DNA reads as TGCAGTGCTAGAGGGCGGGGTACAACAGATACGCAGTATTTT. Translation gives CSARGRGTTDTQYF.

The CDR3 reads CASSSRAGDQETQYF. CDR3 bases: TGTGCCAGCAGTTCCCGGGCCGGGGATCAAGAGACCCAGTACTTC. The chain links TRBV12-3 or TRBV12-4 to TRBJ2-5, with D possibly being TRBD2 (5 bases). V was shortened by 4 bases and J by 2 bases, with 14 bases between the two germline ends. CDR3 length equals 15 residues.

This sequence joins TRBV7-6 and TRBJ1-4; the D is unclear. CDR1 and CDR2 (germline): SGHVS, FNYEAQ. Trimming cost V 0 bases and J 0 bases, with 5 bases left between them. The CDR3 is 15 amino acids. The CDR3 loop reads CASSLAPATNEKLFF. The CDR3 region has the DNA TGTGCCAGCAGCTTAGCCCCTGCAACTAATGAAAAACTGTTTTTT. The full variable domain, its missing parts supplied by reference TRBV7-6 and TRBJ1-4, is GAGVSQSPRYKVTKRGQDVALRCDPISGHVSLYWYRQALGQGPEFLTYFNYEAQQDKSGLPNDRFSAERPEGSISTLTIQRTEQRDSAMYRCASSLAPATNEKLFFGSGTQLSVL.